This T cell receptor (beta chain) is drawn from a study of CD8 T cells in Susac syndrome. The CDR3 is made up of 16 amino acids. From germline, CDR1 is SGHRS and CDR2 YFSETQ. Trimming cost V 0 bases and J 2 bases; bases outside gene matches: 4. Reverse transcription of about 0.45 to 1 ug RNA was carried out with random hexamers. With immunoSEQ multiplex PCR, TCR beta CDR3 was amplified across 54 Vbeta and 13 Jbeta. From the immunoSEQ multiplex PCR reads, TCRdb called clonotypes with MiXCR, one entry per CDR3 protein. The sample shows about 84,000 distinct CDR3 sequences, 90% to 95% of them seen only once. Sequencing of TCR beta covered CD8+ and CD4+ T cells obtained from blood.

The specimen sequenced was CD8+ T cells from PBMCs. The rearrangement uses TRBV5-1 and TRBJ2-1, with 8 nucleotides matching TRBD2. This receptor was identified in a human donor in good health. In DNA form, the CDR3 reads TGCGCCAGCAGCTTGGGTGACGGGGGGGCCTACAATGAGCAGTTCTTC. Translation gives CASSLGDGGAYNEQFF.